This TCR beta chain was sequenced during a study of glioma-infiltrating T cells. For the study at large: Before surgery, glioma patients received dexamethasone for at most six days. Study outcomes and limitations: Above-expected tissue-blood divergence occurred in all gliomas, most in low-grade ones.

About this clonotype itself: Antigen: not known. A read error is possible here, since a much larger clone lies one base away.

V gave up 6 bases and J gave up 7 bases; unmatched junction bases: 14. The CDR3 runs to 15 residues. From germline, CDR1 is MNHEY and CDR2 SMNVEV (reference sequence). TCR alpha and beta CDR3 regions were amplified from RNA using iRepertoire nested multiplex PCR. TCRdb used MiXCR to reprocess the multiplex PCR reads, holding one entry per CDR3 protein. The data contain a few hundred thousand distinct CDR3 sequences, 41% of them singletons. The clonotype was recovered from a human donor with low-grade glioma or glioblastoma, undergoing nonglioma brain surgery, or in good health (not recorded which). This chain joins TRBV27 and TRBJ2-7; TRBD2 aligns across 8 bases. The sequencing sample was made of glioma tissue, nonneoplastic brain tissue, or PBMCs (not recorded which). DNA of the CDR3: TGTGCCAGCAGCCACACTAGCGGCCCCTACAATGAGCAGTACTTC. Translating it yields CASSHTSGPYNEQYF.